This T cell receptor beta chain was identified in a study of STAT5B mutations in CD4+ large granular lymphocyte leukemia. Study-level information: Among healthy donors, a particular HLA allele went with more CDR3 'QG' motifs. Study-level results: Top patient clones used TRBV06 genes more often: 8/27 versus 2/35 in controls. No patients shared main leukemic clonotypes, though around 24% appeared at low frequency elsewhere.

With regard to this clone: As yet, its antigen is unknown.

There are 14 residues in the CDR3. V was cut by 3 bases and J by 6 bases, with 14 bases left in between. Looked up from germline, CDR1 is SGHAT and CDR2 is FQNNGV. Assay: immunoSEQ multiplex PCR; the TCRdb copy retains only in-frame clones and omits some. The data contain 30,000 to 40,000 clones, roughly 85% of them singletons. The sample comprised CD4+ T cells from blood buffy coats. The source is a human donor in good health. The chain has TRBV11-2 and TRBJ1-1; D unclear. The CDR3 here is CASSLSVHAAEAFF. The CDR3 DNA reads TGTGCCAGCAGCTTGTCGGTACATGCCGCTGAAGCTTTCTTT.